The sequence of this TCR beta chain was determined in a study of siplizumab effects on memory and regulatory T cells. Broader study findings: It seemed that naive T cells were more diverse than memory cells and were major contributors to the alloresponse.

Germline-derived CDR1 and CDR2 are MNHNS and SASEGT. The length of the CDR3 is 14 residues. Between the trimmed V and J ends, which lost 2 bases and 5 bases, there was a span of 9 bases. A word on this clone: Its antigen is still unknown.

The protocol was immunoSEQ multiplex PCR, while the TCRdb copy is restricted to in-frame clones and leaves out a portion. The table lists tens of thousands of clones, roughly 97% of them singletons. Sequenced: naive CD4+ T cells sorted from blood. This receptor was taken from a human donor in good health. The chain joins TRBV6-1 to TRBJ2-2; either TRBD1 or TRBD2 may fit D (5 bases each). DNA for the CDR3: TGTGCCAGCAGTGAACGGGGACGGACCGGGGAGCTGTTTTTT. Protein sequence: CASSERGRTGELFF.